This T cell receptor (beta chain) was captured in a study of long-term antiretroviral therapy in people with HIV. Broader study findings: Comparison with controls showed narrower CDR3 length ranges in HIV repertoires.

Participants who had HIV were, without exception, treated in the United States. Note on this clone: Its specificity is not known.

The CDR3 has 15 residues. V was clipped by 10 bases and J by 5 bases; unmatched bases: 10. Germline loops: CDR1 ENHRY, CDR2 SYGVKD. Assay version v3.0 of immunoSEQ was used, and it was run at survey level. Produced via immunoSEQ multiplex PCR; TCRdb's table is partial and in-frame only. Of roughly 10,000 clones in the sample, around 77% were seen once. The V gene is TRBV10-3, the J gene TRBJ2-3, with 12 bases fitting TRBD2. The origin of this receptor is a man aged 25-40 years with HIV. Here the sequenced sample was unsorted PBMCs, taken 0.4 years before starting antiretroviral therapy. CDR3 amino acids: CATRTSGKGEDTQYF. CDR3 bases: TGTGCCACTCGGACTAGCGGGAAAGGGGAAGATACGCAGTATTTT.